In its sample, the clone carrying this T cell receptor beta chain was seen once. The trim removed 1 base at V and 7 bases at J, leaving 1 base unmatched. This CDR3 has 14 residues. Germline V gives CDR1 SGDLS, CDR2 YYNGEE. Clones were sequenced by immunoSEQ multiplex PCR, and TCRdb holds only the in-frame ones, with some missing. The table shows 120,000 to 150,000 clones, with more than 75% occurring only once. The record originates from a study of blood T cell repertoires in COVID-19. About the study: COVID-19 samples from acute and convalescent phases originated in the United States, Italy and Spain. T cells, B-cell-depleted T cells, or PBMCs provided the cDNA or gDNA that served as material.

The chain links TRBV9 to TRBJ1-6, with 8 bases fitting TRBD1. The clonotype originates from a human donor with acute or convalescent COVID-19. The donor label of this sample is uncertain. Sequencing was carried out using peripheral blood. The CDR3 DNA reads TGTGCCAGCAGCGTACGGGACAGGAATTCACCCCTCCACTTT. Translation gives CASSVRDRNSPLHF.